Presented here are 15 T cell receptor beta chains from one specimen sequenced in a study of blood T cell repertoires in COVID-19. Clones were sequenced by immunoSEQ multiplex PCR, and TCRdb holds only the in-frame ones, with some missing. The data hold around 480,000 clones, with about 91% observed a single time. The specimen was peripheral blood. The receptors derive from a woman aged 45-65 years with COVID-19, enrolled during active disease.

This chain joins TRBV24-1 and TRBJ2-3; D might be TRBD1 (6 bases). CDR1 is KGHDR and CDR2 is SFDVKD in the germline V gene. Trimming stripped 4 bases from V and 2 bases from J, with 15 bases between. This CDR3 contains 16 residues. The CDR3 loop is CATSEKQGPFTDTQYF. In nucleotides, the CDR3 is TGTGCCACCAGTGAAAAACAGGGCCCCTTCACAGATACGCAGTATTTT.

The rearrangement links TRBV6-5 to TRBJ1-2; TRBD1 matches 7 bases. CDR1 is MNHEY, CDR2 SVGAGI, per germline. This CDR3 region has 14 residues. J was trimmed by 4 bases and V by 6 bases; bases with no gene match: 8. This chain's CDR3 is CASRMGQNSYGYTF. The DNA of the CDR3 is TGTGCCAGCAGAATGGGACAGAACTCCTATGGCTACACCTTC.

V gene TRBV30 combines with J gene TRBJ1-5, with D maybe TRBD1 (5 bases). Trimming left V 5 bases short and J 5 bases short, with 13 bases between. The CDR3 runs to 13 residues. Germline V gene lookup returns CDR1 GTSNPN and CDR2 SVGIG (reference sequence). CDR3 bases: TGTGCCTGGGGAAGTGGGGGGGATCAGCCCCAGCATTTT. Residues: CAWGSGGDQPQHF.

This chain uses TRBV5-6 with TRBJ2-7; D not certain. V shed 3 bases and J shed 3 bases, with 19 bases lying between them. Germline V gives CDR1 SGHDT, CDR2 YYEEEE. The CDR3 has 16 amino acids. Written as DNA, the CDR3 is TGTGCCAGCAGCTATTTTAGGCGGCAGAGCGACTACGAGCAGTACTTC. This codes for CASSYFRRQSDYEQYF.

V usage is TRBV19 and J usage is TRBJ2-7; D perhaps matches TRBD2 (5 bases). Germline assignment: CDR1 LNHDA and CDR2 SQIVND (reference sequence). V was trimmed by 1 base and J by 4 bases, leaving 17 bases between them. The CDR3 consists of 16 residues. The CDR3 nucleotides read TGTGCCAGTAGTATAGGAATCACTCATTCGGGGTACGAGCAGTACTTC. Its protein is CASSIGITHSGYEQYF. The full variable domain, in which reference TRBV19 and TRBJ2-7 provide the parts outside the CDR3, is DGGITQSPKYLFRKEGQNVTLSCEQNLNHDAMYWYRQDPGQGLRLIYYSQIVNDFQKGDIAEGYSVSREKKESFPLTVTSAQKNPTAFYLCASSIGITHSGYEQYFGPGTRLTVT.

The chain is built from TRBV11-3 and TRBJ2-1; tentatively, D is TRBD1 (6 bases). Trimming took off 6 bases at V and 10 bases at J, with 13 bases between the two ends. The CDR3 spans 12 residues. The germline gives CDR1 SGHNT, CDR2 YENEEA. The CDR3 protein is CASSNRAGEQFF. CDR3 bases: TGTGCCAGCAGTAACAGGGCGGGCGAGCAGTTCTTC.

The chain employs TRBV5-4 and TRBJ2-7; 7 bases line up with TRBD1. Germline values: CDR1 SGHNT, CDR2 YYREEE (reference sequence). The ends lost 0 bases at V and 1 base at J; junction bases unmatched: 7. There are 16 residues in the CDR3. The CDR3 DNA follows: TGTGCCAGCAGCTTGGCCCCAGGGGGTGGATCCTACGAGCAGTACTTC. Its translation: CASSLAPGGGSYEQYF.

The chain couples TRBV5-1 to TRBJ2-7; the D gene is possibly TRBD2 (6 bases). CDR1 SGHRS and CDR2 YFSETQ come from the germline V gene. V was pared by 2 bases and J by 3 bases, with 15 bases between. This CDR3 comprises 15 residues. This CDR3 reads CASSFFPGENYEQYF. The CDR3 nucleotides read TGCGCCAGCAGCTTCTTTCCGGGGGAAAACTACGAGCAGTACTTC.

The chain employs TRBV18 and TRBJ1-2; TRBD1 matches at 9 bases. Germline lookup yields CDR1 KGHSH and CDR2 LQKENI. The CDR3 covers 17 residues. The V segment lost 1 base and the J segment 6 bases; nucleotides outside the gene matches: 12. The CDR3 region is CASSPRDRVLGEDGYTF. As DNA, the CDR3 is TGTGCCAGCTCACCACGGGACAGGGTTTTGGGTGAGGATGGCTACACCTTC.

Only a few counts were recorded for this clone. The chain carries TRBV9 and TRBJ1-3, with D tentatively TRBD1 (5 bases). This CDR3 has 16 residues. Trimming shortened V by 4 bases and J by 0 bases, and 14 bases separated the two germline ends. Germline CDR1 reads SGDLS; CDR2 reads YYNGEE. CDR3 sequence reads: CASSLRQPSSGNTIYF. As DNA, the CDR3 is TGTGCCAGCAGCCTCCGACAGCCAAGCTCTGGAAACACCATATATTTT.

As concerns this clone: In the same sample, other DNA sequences code for this CDR3. The gene calls are TRBV7-9 and TRBJ2-7; TRBD2 aligns across 7 bases. The germline CDR1 and CDR2 sequences are SEHNR and FQNEAQ (reference sequence). The CDR3 contains 13 residues. The V and J ends lost 0 bases and 4 bases, in that order; junction bases with no gene match: 0. The CDR3 region is CASSLAGGYEQYF. The CDR3 DNA reads TGTGCCAGCAGCTTAGCGGGGGGGTACGAGCAGTACTTC.

V usage is TRBV5-3 and J usage is TRBJ1-2, with D maybe TRBD1 (6 bases). TRBV5-3 is an ORF, with its function uncertain. This CDR3 region has 13 residues. V was shortened by 1 base and J by 9 bases, with 13 bases between the two germline ends. CDR3 in DNA: TGTGCCAGAAGCTTGATATCCACAGGGTGCTACACCTTC. It codes for CARSLISTGCYTF.

This chain links TRBV12-3 or TRBV12-4 with TRBJ1-1; weak D call: TRBD1 (6 bases). The CDR3 has 13 amino acids. V lost 5 bases, J lost 8 bases, and 15 bases lay in between. Here the CDR3 DNA reads TGTGCCAGCAGTCCGCTTCAGGGGAACGAAGCTTTCTTT. This sequence encodes CASSPLQGNEAFF.

The genes are TRBV7-2 and TRBJ1-3; 7 nucleotides match TRBD1. CDR1 is SGHTA, CDR2 FQGNSA, per germline. V trimming: 3 bases; J trimming: 3 bases; junction bases outside the gene matches: 5. This CDR3 comprises 15 residues. The CDR3 loop reads CASSLGTGVGNTIYF. CDR3 nucleotide sequence: TGTGCCAGCAGCTTGGGAACAGGGGTTGGAAACACCATATATTTT.

This chain links TRBV19 with TRBJ1-1; D is ambiguous. V shed 3 bases and J shed 4 bases, with 9 bases lying between them. CDR1 is LNHDA, CDR2 SQIVND, per germline (reference sequence). The CDR3 is 13 residues long. CDR3 loop: CASSMAEGTEAFF. In nucleotides, the CDR3 is TGTGCCAGTAGTATGGCGGAGGGCACTGAAGCTTTCTTT. Variable domain in full (rest from reference TRBV19 and TRBJ1-1): DGGITQSPKYLFRKEGQNVTLSCEQNLNHDAMYWYRQDPGQGLRLIYYSQIVNDFQKGDIAEGYSVSREKKESFPLTVTSAQKNPTAFYLCASSMAEGTEAFFGQGTRLTVV.